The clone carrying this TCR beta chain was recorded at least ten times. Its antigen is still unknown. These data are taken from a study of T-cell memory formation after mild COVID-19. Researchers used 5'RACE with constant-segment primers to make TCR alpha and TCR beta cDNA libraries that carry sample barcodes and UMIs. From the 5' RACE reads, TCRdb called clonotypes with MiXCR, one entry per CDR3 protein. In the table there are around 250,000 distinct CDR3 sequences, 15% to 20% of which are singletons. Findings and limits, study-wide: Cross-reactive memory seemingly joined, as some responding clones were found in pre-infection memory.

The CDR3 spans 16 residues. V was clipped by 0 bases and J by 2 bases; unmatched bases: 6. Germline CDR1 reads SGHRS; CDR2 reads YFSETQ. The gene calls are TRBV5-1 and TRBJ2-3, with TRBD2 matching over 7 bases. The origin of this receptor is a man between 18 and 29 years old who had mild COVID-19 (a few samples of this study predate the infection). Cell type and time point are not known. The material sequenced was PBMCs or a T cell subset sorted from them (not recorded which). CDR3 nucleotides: TGCGCCAGCAGCTTGGGATCCAGCGGGGTCACAGATACGCAGTATTTT. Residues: CASSLGSSGVTDTQYF. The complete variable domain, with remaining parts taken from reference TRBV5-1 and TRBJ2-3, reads KAGVTQTPRYLIKTRGQQVTLSCSPISGHRSVSWYQQTPGQGLQFLFEYFSETQRNKGNFPGRFSGRQFSNSRSEMNVSTLELGDSALYLCASSLGSSGVTDTQYFGPGTRLTVL.